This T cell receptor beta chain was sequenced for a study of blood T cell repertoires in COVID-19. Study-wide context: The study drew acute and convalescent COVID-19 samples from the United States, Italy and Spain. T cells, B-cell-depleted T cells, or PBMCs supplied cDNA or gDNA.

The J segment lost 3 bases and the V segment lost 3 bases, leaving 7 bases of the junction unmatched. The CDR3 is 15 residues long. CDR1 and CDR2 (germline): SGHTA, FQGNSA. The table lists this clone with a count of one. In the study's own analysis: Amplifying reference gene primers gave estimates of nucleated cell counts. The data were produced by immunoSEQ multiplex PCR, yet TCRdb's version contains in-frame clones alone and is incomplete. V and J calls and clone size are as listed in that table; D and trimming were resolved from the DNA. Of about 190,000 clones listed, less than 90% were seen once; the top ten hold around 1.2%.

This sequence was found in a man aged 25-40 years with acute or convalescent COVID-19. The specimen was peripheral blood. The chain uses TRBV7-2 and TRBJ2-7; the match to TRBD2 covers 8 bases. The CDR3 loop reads CASSFFSGAGYEQYF. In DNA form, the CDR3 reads TGTGCCAGCAGCTTTTTTAGCGGGGCGGGCTACGAGCAGTACTTC.